This T cell receptor beta chain was documented in a study of shared clonotypes between healthy human individuals. The V gene's germline CDR1 is MGHDK and CDR2 SYGVNS. V lost 10 bases and J lost 0; bases outside the gene matches: 6. This CDR3 comprises 13 residues. Terminally differentiated effector memory CD45RA+ cells were left out of the naive CD8 fraction, which was CD45RO-negative and positively selected for CCR7. Sequencing used immunoSEQ multiplex PCR; TCRdb keeps in-frame clones, though not all of them. The repertoire holds about 1,900,000 clones, with approximately 94% as singletons. This receptor was identified in a man aged 18 to 35 in good health. Sample: naive CD8+ T cells sorted from blood. This chain joins TRBV25-1 and TRBJ2-7, with TRBD2 matching over 7 bases. The CDR3 DNA follows: TGTGCCATTCTAGCGGTTTACTCCTACGAGCAGTACTTC. Translation gives CAILAVYSYEQYF.